This TCR beta chain was identified during a study of CD4 T cells in relation to SARS-CoV-2 and coronaviruses. Study observations and caveats: Monoreactive clones expanded significantly more to SARS-CoV-2 than crossreactive clones did.

A note on this clone: The target antigen is unknown.

The V and J ends lost 6 bases and 5 bases, in that order; junction bases with no gene match: 6. CDR1 LNHDA and CDR2 SQIVND come from the germline V gene (reference sequence). The CDR3 consists of 13 residues. Assay: immunoSEQ multiplex PCR; the TCRdb copy retains only in-frame clones and omits some. Here the sample spans about 56,000 clones, roughly nine tenths being singletons. The origin of this receptor is an adult with COVID-19. The specimen was naive CD4+ T cells from PBMCs. Subset in this sample: naive CD4+ T cells isolated by negative enrichment. The chain carries TRBV19 and TRBJ1-1; 7 bases agree with TRBD1. DNA for the CDR3: TGTGCCAGTAGCGGACAGGTTGAAACTGAAGCTTTCTTT. This translates into CASSGQVETEAFF.